This T cell receptor beta chain is from a study of graft-versus-host responses after intestinal transplantation. Study in general: Among the recipients, all got anti-thymocyte globulin induction and then tacrolimus and steroids for roughly three years.

Clones were read by immunoSEQ multiplex PCR, and TCRdb kept only the in-frame ones, dropping some. The table includes about 25,000 clones, 75% to 90% detected once. In regard to this clone: Its antigen remains unidentified.

Study results and limitations: Recipient bone marrow held GvH clones, some seen earlier in ileum or blood. Early post-transplant HvG declines showed an association with peak circulating GvH clone levels.

Germline V gives CDR1 SGHVS, CDR2 FQNEAQ. CDR3 length equals 15 residues. V was pared by 1 base and J by 6 bases, with 14 bases between. This TCR was recovered from a human patient who received an intestinal transplant, so some T cells may come from the graft donor. V is TRBV7-8 and J is TRBJ2-3; D not certain. Here the sequenced sample was PBMCs, taken 450 to 480 days after intestinal transplant. CDR3 amino acids: CASSLGDSPSDTQYF. The CDR3 nucleotides read TGTGCCAGCAGCTTAGGGGATAGCCCCTCCGATACGCAGTATTTT. Together with reference TRBV7-8 and TRBJ2-3, the CDR3 gives the full variable domain: GAGVSQSPRYKVAKRGQDVALRCDPISGHVSLFWYQQALGQGPEFLTYFQNEAQLDKSGLPSDRFFAERPEGSVSTLKIQRTQQEDSAVYLCASSLGDSPSDTQYFGPGTRLTVL.